This T cell receptor (beta chain) was documented in a study of OX40 agonist ivuxolimab in advanced cancers. Whole-study context: Ivuxolimab is an agonistic anti-OX40 (CD134) antibody, and patients were treated with it. Participants could have had prior anti-PD-1, anti-PD-L1 or anti-CTLA-4 therapy, and around 40% had some. Study-level points and caveats: Those patients achieving a partial response at 0.1-3.0 mg/kg showed among the lowest clonal expansion. In the expanded peripheral T cells, antigen specificity was never determined.

Produced via immunoSEQ multiplex PCR; TCRdb's table is partial and in-frame only. This sample yields about 55,000 clones, of which approximately 91% are seen a single time; 5.5% to 7% belongs to the top ten. CDR1 is SNHLY and CDR2 is FYNNEI in the germline V gene. The V gene lost 9 bases and the J gene lost 0 bases, with 12 bases spanning the gap. The CDR3 consists of 14 residues. As to this clone: No antigen is known for it.

The V call is TRBV2, the J call TRBJ2-1; possible D gene TRBD2, 6 bases. This clonotype was sampled from an adult with an advanced solid tumor such as melanoma, head and neck, liver or kidney cancer. The sample was CD4+ or CD8+ T cells sorted from blood, taken in a trial of the OX40 agonist ivuxolimab. CDR3 nucleotide sequence: TGTGCCAGAAATAGCGGCAACTCCTACAATGAGCAGTTCTTC. Translating gives CARNSGNSYNEQFF.